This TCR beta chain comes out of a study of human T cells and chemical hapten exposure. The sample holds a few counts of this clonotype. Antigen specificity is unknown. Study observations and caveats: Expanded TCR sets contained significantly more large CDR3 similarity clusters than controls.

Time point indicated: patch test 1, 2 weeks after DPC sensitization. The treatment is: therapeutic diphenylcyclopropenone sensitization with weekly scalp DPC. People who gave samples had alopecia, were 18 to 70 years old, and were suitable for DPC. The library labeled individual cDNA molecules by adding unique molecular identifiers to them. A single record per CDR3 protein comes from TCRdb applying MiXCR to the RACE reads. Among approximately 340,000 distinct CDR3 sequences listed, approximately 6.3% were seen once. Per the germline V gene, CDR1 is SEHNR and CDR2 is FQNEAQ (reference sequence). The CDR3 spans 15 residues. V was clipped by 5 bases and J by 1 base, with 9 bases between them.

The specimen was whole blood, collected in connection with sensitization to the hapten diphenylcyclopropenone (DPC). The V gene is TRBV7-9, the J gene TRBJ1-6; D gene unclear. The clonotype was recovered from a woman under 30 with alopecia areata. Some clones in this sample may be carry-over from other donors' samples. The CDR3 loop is CASSTEGSYNSPLHF. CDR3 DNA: TGTGCCAGCAGCACGGAGGGATCCTATAATTCACCCCTCCACTTT.